Below, 20 T cell receptor beta chains from the same sample are listed, as sequenced in a study of T cells in Graves' hyperthyroidism and ophthalmopathy. Researchers took RNA transcripts and amplified the TCR beta CDR3 regions from them. The TCR CDR3 was amplified in a first-round RT-PCR using the HTBI primer set. Each CDR3 protein is one row after TCRdb ran MiXCR on the multiplex PCR reads. The profile covers about 420,000 distinct CDR3 sequences, with about 15% appearing a single time and roughly an eighth taken by the ten largest. Sequenced: blood. The receptors were sampled from a woman aged 18-35 years with Graves' hyperthyroidism.

The CDR3 bases are TGCGCCAGCAGCCAAGTAGTAATCGGGGAGCTGTTTTTT. This codes for CASSQVVIGELFF. The chain carries TRBV4-3 and TRBJ2-2; the D is unclear. This CDR3 contains 13 residues. V gave up 1 base and J gave up 7 bases, with 7 bases separating them. The germline CDR1 and CDR2 sequences are LGHNA and YSLEER.

In its sample, this clonotype was seen a few times. The chain recombines TRBV19 with TRBJ2-2, with 14 bases fitting TRBD2. Germline loops: CDR1 LNHDA, CDR2 SQIVND (reference sequence). V shed 5 bases and J 7 bases; nucleotides not matched to a gene: 3. The CDR3 covers 15 residues. CDR3 residues: CASSSTSGGVGELFF. The CDR3 DNA sequence: TGTGCCAGTAGTTCGACTAGCGGGGGGGTCGGGGAGCTGTTTTTT. Drawing the rest from reference TRBV19 and TRBJ2-2, the complete variable domain is DGGITQSPKYLFRKEGQNVTLSCEQNLNHDAMYWYRQDPGQGLRLIYYSQIVNDFQKGDIAEGYSVSREKKESFPLTVTSAQKNPTAFYLCASSSTSGGVGELFFGEGSRLTVL.

This clonotype was counted between two and nine times. The rearrangement joins TRBV5-6 to TRBJ2-7, with 7 bases that match TRBD1. Trimming at V came to 0 bases and at J to 0 bases, leaving 0 bases not matched to a gene. Germline loops: CDR1 SGHDT, CDR2 YYEEEE. This CDR3 region has 14 residues. The CDR3 spells CASSLGDSSYEQYF. The CDR3 DNA reads TGTGCCAGCAGCTTGGGGGACAGCTCCTACGAGCAGTACTTC.

This clonotype was picked up many times. The chain links TRBV7-9 to TRBJ2-7; 10 nucleotides match TRBD1. Germline-derived CDR1 and CDR2 are SEHNR and FQNEAQ (reference sequence). V lost 1 base to trimming and J lost 5 bases; unmatched junction nucleotides: 5. The CDR3 extends over 15 amino acids. As DNA, the CDR3 is TGTGCCAGCAGCTTAGTTTCAGGGACAGGGGACGAGCAGTACTTC. It specifies CASSLVSGTGDEQYF.

This clonotype was picked up many times. The chain employs TRBV20-1 and TRBJ2-3; D ambiguous. V lost 6 bases and J lost 0, with 19 bases in between. The germline V gene encodes CDR1 DFQATT and CDR2 SNEGSKA (reference sequence). The CDR3 has 16 residues. In DNA, the CDR3 is TGCAGTGCGTCAAGACGGATCCTAGACAGCACAGATACGCAGTATTTT. Its protein is CSASRRILDSTDTQYF.

This clonotype was found a few times. The chain uses TRBV20-1 and TRBJ1-1; the D is unclear. CDR3 size: 12 residues. With 4 bases removed from V and 1 base from J, the gap between germline ends came to 7 bases. CDR1 and CDR2 from the germline V gene are DFQATT and SNEGSKA (reference sequence). The CDR3 DNA sequence: TGCAGTGCTAATGGCGGGAACACTGAAGCTTTCTTT. As protein: CSANGGNTEAFF.

This clonotype showed up just a few times. The V gene is TRBV4-1, the J gene TRBJ2-6; no clear D. The CDR3 has 14 residues. The V gene lost 1 base and the J gene lost 4 bases, with 5 bases spanning the gap. Germline CDR1 is MGHRA and CDR2 is YSYEKL. The CDR3 region is CASSQVGGANVLTF. The CDR3 DNA reads as TGCGCCAGCAGCCAAGTTGGCGGGGCCAACGTCCTGACTTTC.

This clonotype was counted once. The V call is TRBV12-3 or TRBV12-4, the J call TRBJ2-1; no firm D call. The V gene lost 6 bases and the J gene lost 8 bases, with 11 bases spanning the gap. CDR3 length: 12 residues. The CDR3 loop reads CASSRTRDEQFF. The CDR3 DNA reads as TGTGCCAGCAGCCGAACTCGGGATGAGCAGTTCTTC.

The chain joins TRBV3-1 to TRBJ2-3; weak D call: TRBD2 (6 bases). The CDR3 covers 15 residues. The germline V and J ends were trimmed by 6 bases and 2 bases, with 15 bases remaining between them. CDR1 and CDR2 from the germline V gene are LGHDT and YNNKEL (reference sequence). CDR3 coding DNA: TGTGCCAGCAGAGCGAGCGGGCGGTTCACAGATACGCAGTATTTT. It encodes CASRASGRFTDTQYF.

This clonotype appeared many times. V usage is TRBV28 and J usage is TRBJ1-1; TRBD1 is a possible D gene (5 bases). CDR1 and CDR2 from the germline V gene are MDHEN and SYDVKM. V lost 6 bases and J lost 11, with 13 bases in between. The CDR3 covers 11 residues. The CDR3 DNA is TGTGCCAGCAGCCACAGGTACAAGGCTTTCTTT. Translated: CASSHRYKAFF. Together with reference TRBV28 and TRBJ1-1, the CDR3 gives the full variable domain: DVKVTQSSRYLVKRTGEKVFLECVQDMDHENMFWYRQDPGLGLRLIYFSYDVKMKEKGDIPEGYSVSREKKERFSLILESASTNQTSMYLCASSHRYKAFFGQGTRLTVV.

The chain uses TRBV19 and TRBJ2-1; TRBD1 agrees at 8 bases. The junction had 22 bases not matched to a gene; V was cut back by 8 bases and J by 7 bases. The CDR3 is 18 amino acids. Germline lookup yields CDR1 LNHDA and CDR2 SQIVND (reference sequence). CDR3 sequence (DNA): TGTGCCAGTGCACTCCTGGCAGGGGGCCTAGCGAAGGAGAATGAGCAGTTCTTC. Its protein product is CASALLAGGLAKENEQFF.

This clonotype was seen at least ten times. The rearrangement uses TRBV20-1 and TRBJ2-5, with 8 positions matching TRBD2. Germline CDR1 reads DFQATT; CDR2 reads SNEGSKA (reference sequence). The V and J ends lost 8 bases and 5 bases, in that order; junction bases with no gene match: 13. The CDR3 extends over 14 amino acids. The CDR3 loop is CSPRTSGGGETQYF. In DNA, the CDR3 is TGCAGTCCTCGAACTAGCGGAGGGGGGGAGACCCAGTACTTC.

This chain connects TRBV9 to TRBJ2-1; 8 bases agree with TRBD2. The CDR3 is 16 residues long. J gave up 6 bases and V 4 bases, and 12 bases lay outside the gene matches. Germline assignment: CDR1 SGDLS and CDR2 YYNGEE. CDR3 coding DNA: TGTGCCAGCAGCTCCCGCCTGAGCGGGAGTATCAATGAGCAGTTCTTC. Protein sequence: CASSSRLSGSINEQFF.

This clonotype was recorded at least ten times. The rearrangement links TRBV20-1 to TRBJ1-1, with unresolved D. The germline CDR1 and CDR2 sequences are DFQATT and SNEGSKA (reference sequence). The germline V and J ends were trimmed by 8 bases and 1 base, with 14 bases remaining between them. This CDR3 contains 13 residues. For the CDR3, the DNA is TGCAGTCACCGGAGGGAACCGAACACTGAAGCTTTCTTT. This gives the protein CSHRREPNTEAFF.

This clonotype was detected only a few times. The chain recombines TRBV25-1 with TRBJ1-1; D call uncertain. Trimming took off 4 bases at V and 2 bases at J, with 11 bases between the two ends. Germline CDR1 and CDR2: MGHDK and SYGVNS. The CDR3 is 14 residues long. CDR3 DNA sequence: TGTGCCAGCAGTGGACTGGGCGTAAACACTGAAGCTTTCTTT. Amino acid sequence: CASSGLGVNTEAFF.

In this sample, this clonotype turned up many times. The genes are TRBV6-1 and TRBJ2-2, with 8 bases that match TRBD1. After removal of 6 bases from V and 4 bases from J, the junction contained 4 bases not matched to a gene. The CDR3 length is 14 residues. The V gene's germline CDR1 is MNHNS and CDR2 SASEGT. CDR3 protein: CASRGTGSTGELFF. The DNA for the CDR3 is TGTGCCAGCAGGGGGACAGGTTCCACCGGGGAGCTGTTTTTT.

V and J are TRBV19 and TRBJ2-2; 7 bases map to TRBD1. V gave up 1 base and J gave up 4 bases; unmatched junction bases: 3. CDR1 is LNHDA and CDR2 is SQIVND in the germline V gene (reference sequence). The CDR3 totals 15 residues. CDR3 amino acids: CASSIGQGGTGELFF. CDR3 in DNA: TGTGCCAGTAGTATAGGACAGGGTGGCACCGGGGAGCTGTTTTTT.

Concerning this clonotype itself: A much larger clone sits a single nucleotide away, making a read error possible. The gene calls are TRBV18 and TRBJ2-7; the D call may be TRBD1 or TRBD2 (5 bases each). V shed 3 bases and J shed 7 bases, with 16 bases lying between them. The CDR3 has 14 residues. Germline V gives CDR1 KGHSH, CDR2 LQKENI. The CDR3 loop reads CASSPLEWGNEQYF. The CDR3 DNA follows: TGTGCCAGCTCACCGCTGGAGTGGGGGAATGAGCAGTACTTC. The full variable domain, with the rest looked up from reference TRBV18 and TRBJ2-7, is NAGVMQNPRHLVRRRGQEARLRCSPMKGHSHVYWYRQLPEEGLKFMVYLQKENIIDESGMPKERFSAEFPKEGPSILRIQQVVRGDSAAYFCASSPLEWGNEQYFGPGTRLTVT.

This clonotype was seen many times. The chain carries TRBV5-4 and TRBJ1-2; D remains ambiguous. Trimming pared 5 bases from V and 7 bases from J, leaving 18 bases between. The CDR3 is 14 residues long. From germline, CDR1 is SGHNT and CDR2 YYREEE (reference sequence). The CDR3 region is CASSSIDTLRGYTF. DNA of the CDR3: TGTGCCAGCAGTTCCATCGACACGCTACGTGGCTACACCTTC.

This chain joins TRBV29-1 and TRBJ2-3; 10 nucleotides line up with TRBD2. CDR3 length: 14 amino acids. Germline values: CDR1 SQVTM, CDR2 ANQGSEA. V lost 3 bases, J lost 4 bases, and 4 bases stayed unmatched. The CDR3 region has the DNA TGCAGCGTTGAGCTAGCGGGAGCCTCAGATACGCAGTATTTT. This gives the protein CSVELAGASDTQYF.